This entry describes one T cell receptor beta chain. Its specific antigen is unknown. This specimen comes from a study of cytomegalovirus exposure and HLA in healthy donors (TCRdb year 2017). For the wider study: An earlier analysis of some 620 of the donors reported 250 to 300 Gb of sequence data and around 100 million unique TCR beta sequences obtained from roughly 180 million T cells. About 320 gigabases of sequencing data and tens of millions of unique TCR sequences were included in an early release covering several hundred HLA-typed donors. Among the approximately 420 genotyped donors, more than 70% belonged to the genetic ancestry cluster associated with self-reported Caucasian donors. The study aimed to test whether cataloging public T cell receptors could reveal signatures of past pathogen exposure. The study used immunosequencing to profile the T cell repertoires of some 600 subjects and linked those repertoires to cytomegalovirus serostatus. In addition to the first cohort of 666 subjects, a separate validation cohort of 130 or so different subjects was used. To predict cytomegalovirus infection status, the study brought together high-throughput TCR immunosequencing, statistical association of individual TCRs with disease status, and machine learning. To study patterns of TCR occurrence, a later analysis re-analyzed previously published TCR beta repertoires from around 670 donors and added high-resolution HLA genotyping. In the later analysis, no new phenotypic data were used to find candidate immune exposures; instead, reliance was placed on TCR beta sequences and their occurrence across donors. An earlier analysis of about 600 of the donors used high-throughput TCR beta sequencing to judge whether each TCR beta V gene segment behaved as functional or pseudogenic. Donor age, sex, ethnicity and CMV serostatus were collected together with the repertoire data. A later genetic analysis used genome-wide SNP genotypes for 398 of the 666 donors, treating that subset as a discovery cohort. Every repertoire in the discovery cohort had been generated on one and the same sequencing platform. Both class I and class II loci were covered by HLA typing, at four-digit resolution. The number of donors typed differed by locus, with roughly 620-640 for A, B, C, DRB1 and DQB1, around 500 for DQA1, 600 to 610 for DPA1, and around 450 for DPB1. Because of strong linkage in the cohort, five DR-DQ haplotypes were treated as single units for association and clustering. Across about 370 genotyped donors of the cohort, an average of about 250,000 unique TCR beta nucleotide sequences per donor were sequenced, and approximately 17% of those sequences were non-productive.

The paper's findings and limits, for the study overall: According to a later analysis, most CMV-associated TCR beta chains appeared to be HLA-restricted, and the HLA associations seemed to be driven largely by CMV exposure. In a later analysis, TCR association rates were found to vary across HLA loci, with the most associated TCRs seen for DRB1 alleles and the fewest for HLA-C alleles. About 17 rarely observed V segments, including chromosome 9 orphons, were excluded from the earlier analysis of just under 600 of the donors because counts were too low. According to a later genetic analysis, donors in an Asian-associated ancestry cluster had fewer N-insertions in productive TCRs than the approximately 700-donor mean. Some IMGT-functional V segments, including TRBV6-2 and TRBV6-3, could not be told apart with the 87-base-pair reads, so those segments were excluded. In vitro tests confirmed that a few of the cytomegalovirus-associated TCR beta chains recognize cytomegalovirus antigens. Compared with equally common non-associated chains, HLA-associated TCR beta chains in a later analysis were more clonally expanded and had lower generation probabilities. CMV serostatus was the only immune exposure information available for the cohort. This cohort had only TCR beta chains sequenced, and the lack of alpha or paired-chain data limited which features could be detected. Linkage disequilibrium might explain the correlated functional status among segregating V segments, but an unknown experimental factor could not be ruled out. A group of highly shared sequence variants was considered likely to be a technical artifact of the sequencing pipeline. The authors suggested that the approach could potentially be extended to other disease states and immunological phenotypes. The study listed approximately 150 TCR beta chains as associated with cytomegalovirus. When HLA alleles, especially DR and DQ, strongly co-occurred, TCR associations were difficult to assign to individual alleles. Several of the top co-occurrence clusters appeared to be linked to parvovirus B19, influenza, CMV and Epstein-Barr virus, according to a later analysis. In an earlier analysis of under 600 of the donors, most TCR beta V segments were observed in productive rearrangements about 87% or about 30% of the time, broadly matching IMGT annotations. Because some donors lacked HLA typing at each locus, the association tests relied only on the typed subset. Specific HLA alleles were associated with around 18,000 TCR beta sequences at a false discovery rate of 0.05 in a later analysis. A further reported finding was that TCR beta sequences accurately predicted the HLA-A and HLA-B alleles for most subjects in the first cohort. Most TCR sequences were observed very rarely across donors, whereas some public TCRs were present in many individuals. The classifier was reported to diagnose cytomegalovirus status with high specificity and sensitivity in both the original cohort and the validation cohort. In a later genetic analysis, a missense DCLRE1C variant was associated with V-gene and J-gene trimming of TCR beta chains, and the association was replicated in an independent cohort. Roughly uniform sequencing depth across donors was assumed in presence/absence analyses, although this assumption may not hold.

The cohort consisted of 666 healthy bone marrow donors. At the time of sampling, every cohort member was nominally healthy, though immune exposures that went unrecorded were likely present. The donor was CMV seropositive and was included in the group of almost 300 seropositive cohort members. Every donor gave a peripheral blood sample, and the peripheral blood mononuclear cells from that sample were used for TCR beta sequencing. The Qiagen DNeasy Blood Extraction Kit was used to extract genomic DNA from the blood cell samples. Library method: the immunoSEQ multiplex PCR assay. The multiplex PCR relied on a mix of 60 forward primers for TCR Vbeta segments and 13 reverse primers for TCR Jbeta segments. Amplification of the CDR3 region of rearranged TCR beta genes was performed with a multiplex PCR assay on genomic DNA. On the Illumina HiSeq System, the amplified TCR beta libraries were sequenced as 87-base-pair reads. The paper's data handling went like this. In a later analysis, around 80 million unique TCR beta chains were counted across the 650 to 750 repertoires, and around 10 million of these chains were shared by at least two donors. A nearest-neighbor algorithm error-corrected the raw reads and collapsed the reads into unique sequences, merging closely related sequences to remove PCR and sequencing errors. Alignment of CDR3 sequences to IMGT reference sequences was used to assign V, D and J gene segments. For a sequence to be retained, a match of at least six nucleotides was required to both a V gene segment and a J gene segment. Rearrangements were called productive when the CDR3 lacked stop codons and stayed in frame with V and J; all others were non-productive. CDR3 was defined according to IMGT convention as the region running from the second conserved V-encoded cysteine to the conserved J-encoded phenylalanine. Sequences without an unambiguous match to a single V gene segment were excluded from the earlier analysis of a few hundred of the donors. An earlier analysis of several hundred of the donors called V segments functional above 56.7% productive rearrangements and segregating when the between-donor standard deviation exceeded 5%. To diagnose cytomegalovirus status from the catalog of TCR beta chain sequences, a statistical classification framework was built. In a later analysis, TCR nucleotide sequences were compared against IMGT/GENE-DB human TR gene sequences so that V and J genes could be assigned. Using the TCRdist pipeline, a later analysis assigned CDR3 sequences along with most-parsimonious VDJ recombination scenarios. In a later analysis, each TCR beta chain was defined by its CDR3 amino acid sequence together with its V-gene family, and reads lacking a unique V-gene family were excluded. As a way to deal with suspected cross-contamination and a sequencing artifact, a later analysis dropped hundreds of nucleotide sequences that were highly shared and had low generation probability. For each public chain, a later analysis derived a clonal expansion index from normalized ranks of inferred template counts within each repertoire. Generation probabilities in a later analysis came from a VDJ recombination model fitted to out-of-frame rearrangements, and those results were checked against IGoR. Hypergeometric tests were used in a later analysis to score TCR-TCR, TCR-HLA and TCR-CMV co-occurrence, with a repertoire-size bias correction applied to the TCR pairs. A later analysis estimated false discovery rates by permuting HLA or CMV assignments 20 times. In a later analysis, co-occurring TCRs were grouped with DBSCAN, and TCRdist sequence similarity was added when clustering was performed within HLA-allele-positive subsets. Repertoires with fewer than 30,000 or more than 120,000 public chains, plus five repertoires with anomalous nucleotide sharing, were excluded from co-occurrence clustering. TCRdb took this table from immuneACCESS and kept in-frame rearrangements with V and J called. Such tables lack part of the clones; where checked against another copy, unresolved V genes explain under half of the gap, and the rest is unexplained. For V, J and clone size, that table is used; D and trimming come from the DNA. For this sample, the table gives 75,000 to 80,000 clones. Of the sample, roughly 3.8% falls within the top ten clones.

CDR1 and CDR2 are read off the germline V gene as SNHLY and FYNNEI. The CDR3 runs 15 residues from the cysteine to the phenylalanine. The only DNA kept is the CDR3, 45 bases in frame from the first base. V sheds 2 bases and J sheds 4 bases, leaving 14 bases between their ends. The rearrangement joined TRBV2 to TRBJ1-2; a weak D assignment points to TRBD1 (6 bases agree). The specimen was PBMCs. This clonotype was sampled from a man aged 18 to 30 in good health and CMV-seropositive. The CDR3 protein: CASSEREGRGYGYTF. DNA sequence: TGTGCCAGCAGTGAAAGGGAGGGCAGGGGCTATGGCTACACCTTC.